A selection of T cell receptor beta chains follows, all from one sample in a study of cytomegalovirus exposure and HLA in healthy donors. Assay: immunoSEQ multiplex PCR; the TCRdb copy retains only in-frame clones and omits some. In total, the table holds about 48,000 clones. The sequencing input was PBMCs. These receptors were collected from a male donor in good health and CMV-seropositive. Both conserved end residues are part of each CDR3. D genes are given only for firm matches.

cdr3_nt: TGTGCCAGCAGTAGCTCGAACACCGGGGAGCTGTTTTTT
cdr3_aa: CASSSSNTGELFF
j_call: TRBJ2-2
d_call: .
v_call: TRBV6-6

cdr3_nt: TGTGCCAGCAGCTTAGGGACTTTGTCCTACAATGAGCAGTTCTTC
cdr3_aa: CASSLGTLSYNEQFF
j_call: TRBJ2-1
d_call: .
v_call: TRBV7-3

cdr3_nt: TGTGCCTGGAGTGTACTGGGGGGATCACCCCTCCACTTT
cdr3_aa: CAWSVLGGSPLHF
j_call: TRBJ1-6
d_call: .
v_call: TRBV30

cdr3_nt: TGTGCCAGCAGCGCAGGTTGGGGGCTGGATACTGAAGCTTTCTTT
cdr3_aa: CASSAGWGLDTEAFF
j_call: TRBJ1-1
d_call: .
v_call: TRBV6-4

cdr3_nt: TGTGCCAGCAGCCGGGACAGGGGGTGGTCGGATCAGTACTTC
cdr3_aa: CASSRDRGWSDQYF
j_call: TRBJ2-7
d_call: TRBD1
v_call: TRBV2

cdr3_nt: TGTGCCAGCAGTTTATGGGACAACTCCTACGAGCAGTACTTC
cdr3_aa: CASSLWDNSYEQYF
j_call: TRBJ2-7
d_call: .
v_call: TRBV28

cdr3_nt: TGTGCCAGCAGCGTCGGTTCACAGGGGGCAAATCAGCCCCAGCATTTT
cdr3_aa: CASSVGSQGANQPQHF
j_call: TRBJ1-5
d_call: TRBD1
v_call: TRBV9

cdr3_nt: TGCGCCAGCAGCCAAGTCTCGGGGTTCTACCACGAGCAGTACTTC
cdr3_aa: CASSQVSGFYHEQYF
j_call: TRBJ2-7
d_call: .
v_call: TRBV4-1

cdr3_nt: TGTGCCAGCAGCTTGGGGGAGGGCTACTCACCCCTCCACTTT
cdr3_aa: CASSLGEGYSPLHF
j_call: TRBJ1-6
d_call: .
v_call: TRBV5-8

cdr3_nt: TGCGCCAGCAGCCCCGGGGACAGGGACACCGGGGAGCTGTTTTTT
cdr3_aa: CASSPGDRDTGELFF
j_call: TRBJ2-2
d_call: TRBD1
v_call: TRBV4-1

cdr3_nt: TGTGCCAGCAGCTGGAGAGGCAATCAGCCCCAGCATTTT
cdr3_aa: CASSWRGNQPQHF
j_call: TRBJ1-5
d_call: .
v_call: TRBV7-2

cdr3_nt: TGTGCCAGCAGCGTAGGGGAAGGGGGCGTCTATGGCTACACCTTC
cdr3_aa: CASSVGEGGVYGYTF
j_call: TRBJ1-2
d_call: TRBD1
v_call: TRBV9

cdr3_nt: TGTGCCAGCAGCACTACCGGGACAGGGGTGTTCGGGGAGCTGTTTTTT
cdr3_aa: CASSTTGTGVFGELFF
j_call: TRBJ2-2
d_call: TRBD1
v_call: TRBV7-6

cdr3_nt: TGTGCCATCAGTAGGGACACCCTGGGGGGCAATCAGCCCCAGCATTTT
cdr3_aa: CAISRDTLGGNQPQHF
j_call: TRBJ1-5
d_call: .
v_call: TRBV10-3

cdr3_nt: TGCGCCAGCAGCTCATGGAGACAGGGCTACTACGAGCAGTACTTC
cdr3_aa: CASSSWRQGYYEQYF
j_call: TRBJ2-7
d_call: TRBD1
v_call: TRBV5-1

cdr3_nt: TGTGCCAGCAAAGGCGCCAGGGGATACGAGCAGTACTTC
cdr3_aa: CASKGARGYEQYF
j_call: TRBJ2-7
d_call: .
v_call: TRBV6-4

cdr3_nt: TGTGCCAGTAGCCAGCCCGGGACAGGGGGCTCGAGGGAGCAGTACTTC
cdr3_aa: CASSQPGTGGSREQYF
j_call: TRBJ2-7
d_call: TRBD1
v_call: TRBV19

cdr3_nt: TGCGCCAGCAGCTTGGTCGGGGTCACAGATACGCAGTATTTT
cdr3_aa: CASSLVGVTDTQYF
j_call: TRBJ2-3
d_call: .
v_call: TRBV5-1

cdr3_nt: TGTGCCAGCAGCACCGGGGGGGCCGGGGGCTACACCTTC
cdr3_aa: CASSTGGAGGYTF
j_call: TRBJ1-2
d_call: .
v_call: TRBV2

cdr3_nt: TGTGCCAGCAGGGGCGGGGGGCTCAGCTCCTACAATGAGCAGTTCTTC
cdr3_aa: CASRGGGLSSYNEQFF
j_call: TRBJ2-1
d_call: TRBD2
v_call: TRBV7-2

cdr3_nt: TGTGCCAGCAGAGGAGATACACGTCAGCCCCAGCATTTT
cdr3_aa: CASRGDTRQPQHF
j_call: TRBJ1-5
d_call: .
v_call: TRBV2

cdr3_nt: TGTGCCAGCAGTGTTAGTAATGAGCAGTTCTTC
cdr3_aa: CASSVSNEQFF
j_call: TRBJ2-1
d_call: .
v_call: TRBV2

cdr3_nt: TGTGCCAGCAGCCTGCGGAACTATGGCTACACCTTC
cdr3_aa: CASSLRNYGYTF
j_call: TRBJ1-2
d_call: .
v_call: TRBV28

cdr3_nt: TGTGCCAGCAGTTACCAAGCGGGGGGGCTAACAGATACGCAGTATTTT
cdr3_aa: CASSYQAGGLTDTQYF
j_call: TRBJ2-3
d_call: TRBD2
v_call: TRBV6-5

cdr3_nt: TGTGCCAGCAGTACAGGGACAGTCCAAGAGACGAGAGATACGCAGTATTTT
cdr3_aa: CASSTGTVQETRDTQYF
j_call: TRBJ2-3
d_call: TRBD1
v_call: TRBV2

cdr3_nt: TGTGCCAGCAGTTACATCGGGTCGAATGAAAAACTGTTTTTT
cdr3_aa: CASSYIGSNEKLFF
j_call: TRBJ1-4
d_call: .
v_call: TRBV27

cdr3_nt: TGTGCCAGCCGGGGAGCGTCCTACGAGCAGTACTTC
cdr3_aa: CASRGASYEQYF
j_call: TRBJ2-7
d_call: .
v_call: TRBV7-9

cdr3_nt: TGTGCCAGCAGCCCCGACCGAGCGGGGGGGTGGAATGAGCAGTTCTTC
cdr3_aa: CASSPDRAGGWNEQFF
j_call: TRBJ2-1
d_call: TRBD2
v_call: TRBV7-2

cdr3_nt: TGTGCCAGCAGCATAGGGACAGGGTCTGGGGGCACTGAAGCTTTCTTT
cdr3_aa: CASSIGTGSGGTEAFF
j_call: TRBJ1-1
d_call: TRBD1
v_call: TRBV7-9

cdr3_nt: TGTGCCGGGGGCCTGGGCAATCAGCCCCAGCATTTT
cdr3_aa: CAGGLGNQPQHF
j_call: TRBJ1-5
d_call: .
v_call: TRBV19

cdr3_nt: TGTGCCAGCAGTGCCTACAGGGGGCGAAATGAGCAGTTCTTC
cdr3_aa: CASSAYRGRNEQFF
j_call: TRBJ2-1
d_call: TRBD1
v_call: TRBV2

cdr3_nt: TGTGCCAGCAGGGAGTGGGGGGTAGGATTAGGAGGGGCCAACGTCCTGACTTTC
cdr3_aa: CASREWGVGLGGANVLTF
j_call: TRBJ2-6
d_call: .
v_call: TRBV2

cdr3_nt: TGCGCCAGCAGCCAAGAAGATAGGACTCCCTACAATGAGCAGTTCTTC
cdr3_aa: CASSQEDRTPYNEQFF
j_call: TRBJ2-1
d_call: .
v_call: TRBV4-3

cdr3_nt: TGTGCCAGCAGCTCCGCCCAGTCGGGAGGAAACACCATATATTTT
cdr3_aa: CASSSAQSGGNTIYF
j_call: TRBJ1-3
d_call: .
v_call: TRBV7-9

cdr3_nt: TGTGCCAGCAGTTTCCCGGGGGACCTAGCCAAAAACATTCAGTACTTC
cdr3_aa: CASSFPGDLAKNIQYF
j_call: TRBJ2-4
d_call: .
v_call: TRBV28

cdr3_nt: TGCGCCAGCAGCCCGGGACAGGGATACAATCAGCCCCAGCATTTT
cdr3_aa: CASSPGQGYNQPQHF
j_call: TRBJ1-5
d_call: TRBD1
v_call: TRBV4-3

cdr3_nt: TGCGCCAGCAGCTTGGGAGGCACAGATACGCAGTATTTT
cdr3_aa: CASSLGGTDTQYF
j_call: TRBJ2-3
d_call: .
v_call: TRBV5-1

cdr3_nt: TGTGCCAGCAGCCCACAGGGCCACGAGCAGTACTTC
cdr3_aa: CASSPQGHEQYF
j_call: TRBJ2-7
d_call: .
v_call: TRBV6-5

cdr3_nt: TGTGCCAGCAGCTTAGGTGCGGCGAACACAGATACGCAGTATTTT
cdr3_aa: CASSLGAANTDTQYF
j_call: TRBJ2-3
d_call: .
v_call: TRBV7-2

cdr3_nt: TGTGCCAGCAGACCGGTGGCGGACACCATATATTTT
cdr3_aa: CASRPVADTIYF
j_call: TRBJ1-3
d_call: .
v_call: TRBV6-1

cdr3_nt: TGTGCCTGGGGACAGGGGAACACTGAAGCTTTCTTT
cdr3_aa: CAWGQGNTEAFF
j_call: TRBJ1-1
d_call: TRBD1
v_call: TRBV30

cdr3_nt: TGTGCCAGCAGCTTAGATGGGTCTAAGCGCCCCTACGAGCAGTACTTC
cdr3_aa: CASSLDGSKRPYEQYF
j_call: TRBJ2-7
d_call: .
v_call: TRBV7-9

cdr3_nt: TGTGCCAGTAGTATAGAAGGGGAAGGGATCTACGAGCAGTACTTC
cdr3_aa: CASSIEGEGIYEQYF
j_call: TRBJ2-7
d_call: .
v_call: TRBV19

cdr3_nt: TGTGCCAGCAGGACGAGCGGGGCGAACACCGGGGAGCTGTTTTTT
cdr3_aa: CASRTSGANTGELFF
j_call: TRBJ2-2
d_call: TRBD2
v_call: TRBV6-5

cdr3_nt: TGCGCCAGCAGCCAAGATCGGGGCGACAGGGGGCTATTTGGCTACACCTTC
cdr3_aa: CASSQDRGDRGLFGYTF
j_call: TRBJ1-2
d_call: TRBD1
v_call: TRBV4-3

cdr3_nt: TGCGCCAGCAGCCAGGGGGGTATTGTTTACACTGAAGCTTTCTTT
cdr3_aa: CASSQGGIVYTEAFF
j_call: TRBJ1-1
d_call: .
v_call: TRBV4-3

cdr3_nt: TGTGCCAGTAGTGCGCAAATGTGGGATACGCAGTATTTT
cdr3_aa: CASSAQMWDTQYF
j_call: TRBJ2-3
d_call: .
v_call: TRBV19

cdr3_nt: TGTGCCAGCAGTTTAGGACAGGGGGTTGGCTACACCTTC
cdr3_aa: CASSLGQGVGYTF
j_call: TRBJ1-2
d_call: TRBD1
v_call: TRBV27

cdr3_nt: TGTGCCAGCAGTTATCAGGGGGATCAGCCCCAGCATTTT
cdr3_aa: CASSYQGDQPQHF
j_call: TRBJ1-5
d_call: TRBD1
v_call: TRBV6-5